This TCR beta chain was recorded in a study of T-cell memory formation after mild COVID-19. Each CDR3 protein gets one entry after TCRdb re-called the 5' RACE reads with MiXCR. The sample lists 350,000 to 500,000 distinct CDR3 sequences, around 17% occurring once. This clonotype was observed a handful of times. Trimming removed 5 bases at V and 4 bases at J, with 18 bases between. Germline values: CDR1 SGHTA, CDR2 FQGNSA. CDR3 length: 16 residues. This chain uses TRBV7-2 with TRBJ1-3; D gene unclear. The material sequenced was PBMCs or a T cell subset sorted from them (not recorded which). The receptor was isolated from a man aged 18 to 29 who had mild COVID-19 (a few samples of this study predate the infection). Cell type and time point are not known. CDR3 region: CASSPPGMTIGNTIYF. For the CDR3, the DNA is TGTGCCAGCAGCCCACCTGGGATGACGATCGGAAACACCATATATTTT.